Reported below is one TCR beta chain. Germline V gene data show CDR1 as LGHDT and CDR2 as YNNKEL (reference sequence). With V trimmed by 8 bases and J by 4 bases, 10 bases remained unmatched. This CDR3 has 15 residues. The data originate from a study of blood T cell repertoires in COVID-19. Overall study: Spain, Italy and the United States supplied samples that represented acute and convalescent COVID-19.

Original handling: Estimation of nucleated cell counts relied on the amplification of reference gene primers. Measured with immunoSEQ multiplex PCR; TCRdb has only the in-frame clones, and not every one. The V and J calls and clone size come from that table; D and trimming were worked out from the DNA. The sample gives about 100,000 clones, 70% to 85% of which show up once; roughly 17% is in the top ten. The source is an older woman with acute or convalescent COVID-19. Sequencing used peripheral blood. The rearrangement joins TRBV3-1 (or the pseudogene TRBV3-2) to TRBJ2-3; 9 bases are shared with TRBD2. CDR3 coding DNA: TGTGCCAGCTCTCGAGGCGGGGGGGCAGCAGATACGCAGTATTTT. This translates into CASSRGGGAADTQYF.